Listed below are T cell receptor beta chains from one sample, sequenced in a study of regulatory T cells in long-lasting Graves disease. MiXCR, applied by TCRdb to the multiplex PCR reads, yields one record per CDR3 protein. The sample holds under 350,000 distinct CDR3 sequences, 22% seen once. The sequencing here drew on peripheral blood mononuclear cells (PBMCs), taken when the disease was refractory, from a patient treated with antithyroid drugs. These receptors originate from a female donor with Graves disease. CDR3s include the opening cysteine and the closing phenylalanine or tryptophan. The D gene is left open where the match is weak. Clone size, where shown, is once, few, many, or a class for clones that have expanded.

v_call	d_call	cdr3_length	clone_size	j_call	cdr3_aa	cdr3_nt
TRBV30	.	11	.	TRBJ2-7	CAFAGPYEQYF	TGTGCCTTTGCCGGCCCCTACGAGCAGTACTTC
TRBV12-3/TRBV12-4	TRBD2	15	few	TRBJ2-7	CASSFMLAGAGEQYF	TGTGCCAGCAGTTTTATGCTAGCGGGAGCGGGGGAGCAGTACTTC
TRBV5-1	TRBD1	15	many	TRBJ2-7	CASSSQGLDGYEQYF	TGCGCCAGCAGCTCACAGGGGTTGGATGGCTACGAGCAGTACTTC
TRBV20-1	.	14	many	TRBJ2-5	CSARRGQGRETQYF	TGCAGTGCTAGACGGGGGCAGGGAAGGGAGACCCAGTACTTC
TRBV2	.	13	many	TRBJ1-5	CASSAGHNQPQHF	TGTGCCAGCAGTGCCGGGCATAATCAGCCCCAGCATTTT
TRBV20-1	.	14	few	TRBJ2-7	CSARDLAGEYEQYF	TGCAGTGCTAGAGATCTAGCAGGGGAGTACGAGCAGTACTTC
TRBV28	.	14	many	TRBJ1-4	CASTEQARNEKLFF	TGTGCCAGCACGGAACAGGCCCGTAATGAAAAACTGTTTTTT
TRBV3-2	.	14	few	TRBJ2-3	CASSQGANTDTQYF	TGTGCCAGCAGCCAAGGGGCTAACACAGATACGCAGTATTTT
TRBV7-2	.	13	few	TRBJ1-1	CASSLGLIAEAFF	TGTGCCAGCAGCTTAGGACTGATAGCTGAAGCTTTCTTT
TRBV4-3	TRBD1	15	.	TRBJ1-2	CASSQWTGDDYGYTF	TGCGCCAGCAGCCAATGGACAGGCGACGACTATGGCTACACCTTC
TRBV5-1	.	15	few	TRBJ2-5	CASSSEGDNRRTQYF	TGCGCCAGCAGCTCTGAAGGGGACAACCGGAGGACCCAGTACTTC
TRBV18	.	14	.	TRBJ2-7	CASSPLDGSYEQYF	TGTGCCAGCTCACCGTTGGACGGGAGCTACGAGCAGTACTTC
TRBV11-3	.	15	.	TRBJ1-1	CASSVSGTQNTEAFF	TGTGCCAGCAGCGTATCCGGGACACAGAACACTGAAGCTTTCTTT
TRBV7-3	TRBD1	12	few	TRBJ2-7	CASSDRRQGQYF	TGTGCCAGCAGCGATCGAAGACAGGGACAGTACTTC
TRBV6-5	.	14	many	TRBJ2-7	CASSWDQVSYEQYF	TGTGCCAGCAGTTGGGACCAGGTCTCCTACGAGCAGTACTTC
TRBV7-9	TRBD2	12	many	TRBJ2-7	CAMLSREGEQYF	TGTGCCATGCTGTCCAGGGAGGGCGAGCAGTACTTC
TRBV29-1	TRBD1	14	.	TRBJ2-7	CSVEDQPWDSEQYF	TGCAGCGTTGAAGATCAACCCTGGGACAGCGAGCAGTACTTC
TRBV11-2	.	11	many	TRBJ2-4	CASSLGNIQYF	TGTGCCAGCAGCTTAGGGAACATTCAGTACTTC
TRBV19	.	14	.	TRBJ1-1	CASRNRGLNTEAFF	TGTGCCAGTAGGAATCGCGGATTGAACACTGAAGCTTTCTTT
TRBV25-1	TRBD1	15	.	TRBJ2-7	CASSGSGQRSYEQYF	TGTGCCAGCAGTGGATCGGGACAGCGCTCCTACGAGCAGTACTTC
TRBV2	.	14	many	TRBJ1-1	CASSEGELNTEAFF	TGTGCCAGCAGTGAGGGAGAGTTGAACACTGAAGCTTTCTTT
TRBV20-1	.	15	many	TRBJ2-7	CSARKGQWKSGEQYF	TGCAGTGCTAGGAAGGGACAATGGAAATCGGGGGAGCAGTACTTC
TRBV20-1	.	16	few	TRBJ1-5	CNACFGGGGFDQPQHF	TGCAATGCTTGTTTCGGGGGCGGCGGTTTTGATCAGCCCCAGCATTTT
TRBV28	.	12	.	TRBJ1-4	CASSETGEKLFF	TGTGCCAGCAGTGAGACAGGTGAAAAACTGTTTTTT
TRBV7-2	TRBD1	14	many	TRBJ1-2	CASSQQGIDYGYTF	TGTGCCAGCAGCCAACAGGGGATCGACTATGGCTACACCTTC
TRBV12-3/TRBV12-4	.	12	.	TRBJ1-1	CASSLRRNEAFF	TGTGCCAGCAGTTTGAGGCGGAATGAAGCTTTCTTT
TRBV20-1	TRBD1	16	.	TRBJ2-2	CSTTDRGRKKTGELFF	TGCAGTACCACGGACAGGGGCCGTAAGAAGACCGGGGAGCTGTTTTTT
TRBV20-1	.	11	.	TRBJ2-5	CSAQHGETQYF	TGCAGTGCCCAGCACGGAGAGACCCAGTACTTC
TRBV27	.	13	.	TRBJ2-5	CASSFNPRETQYF	TGTGCCAGCAGTTTCAACCCCAGGGAGACCCAGTACTTC
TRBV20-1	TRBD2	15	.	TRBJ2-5	CSAETGTTKKETQYF	TGCAGTGCCGAAACCGGGACTACAAAGAAAGAGACCCAGTACTTC
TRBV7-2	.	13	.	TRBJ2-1	CASSLAPRLEQFF	TGTGCCAGCAGCTTAGCGCCCAGACTGGAGCAGTTCTTC
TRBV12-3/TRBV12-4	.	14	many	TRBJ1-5	CASSWGEVGQPQHF	TGTGCCAGCAGTTGGGGGGAGGTCGGTCAGCCCCAGCATTTT
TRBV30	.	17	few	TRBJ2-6	CAWKTDGLKPGANVLTF	TGTGCCTGGAAAACGGACGGATTGAAGCCTGGGGCCAACGTCCTGACTTTC